Listed below are T cell receptor beta chains from one sample, sequenced in a study of beta chain features in type 1 diabetes. The repertoire was sequenced with immunoSEQ multiplex PCR; TCRdb's copy has only in-frame clones and lacks some. The table includes 860,000 or so clones, roughly 17% detected once. Input material: naive CD4+ T cells from blood. All receptors come from a woman between 18 and 29 years old in good health. Each CDR3 is given with its conserved first and last residue. A D gene is named only where the DNA matches it firmly. Clone size is given for some rows only: seen once, a few or many times, or a class if the clone is expanded.

d_gene,v_gene,j_gene,abundance,CDR3aa,CDR3nt
TRBD2,TRBV28,TRBJ2-1,NA,CASSLVITSGLYNEQFF,TGTGCCAGCAGTTTAGTCATTACTAGCGGACTCTACAATGAGCAGTTCTTC
TRBD1,TRBV5-1,TRBJ1-2,few,CASSIIRQGQDGYTF,TGCGCCAGCAGCATTATCAGACAGGGACAAGATGGCTACACCTTC
NA,TRBV28,TRBJ1-6,NA,CASKTGWNSPLHF,TGTGCCAGCAAGACAGGCTGGAATTCACCCCTCCACTTT
TRBD1,TRBV28,TRBJ2-3,few,CASRGQVTDTQYF,TGTGCCAGCAGGGGACAGGTTACAGATACGCAGTATTTT
NA,TRBV2,TRBJ2-5,few,CASRGGTAVPETQYF,TGTGCCAGCAGGGGAGGGACAGCGGTCCCGGAGACCCAGTACTTC
TRBD1,TRBV19,TRBJ1-2,NA,CATTRGPYGYTF,TGTGCCACGACCAGGGGGCCCTATGGCTACACCTTC
NA,TRBV27,TRBJ2-7,NA,CASSLGGENYEQYF,TGTGCCAGCAGTTTGGGGGGCGAGAACTACGAGCAGTACTTC
NA,TRBV4-2,TRBJ1-1,NA,CASSQGTDVTEAFF,TGTGCCAGCAGCCAAGGGACGGATGTAACTGAAGCTTTCTTT
NA,TRBV7-3,TRBJ2-1,few,CASSHGPGDYNEQFF,TGTGCCAGCAGTCACGGTCCAGGGGACTACAATGAGCAGTTCTTC
NA,TRBV7-9,TRBJ2-5,few,CASSSAPGLLVGETQYF,TGTGCCAGCAGCTCGGCCCCGGGACTTCTCGTGGGTGAGACCCAGTACTTC
TRBD1,TRBV28,TRBJ1-5,NA,CASNTGGRGNQPQHF,TGTGCCAGCAACACAGGGGGCAGGGGGAATCAGCCCCAGCATTTT
TRBD2,TRBV6-6,TRBJ2-5,NA,CASTPGLAGVETQYF,TGTGCCAGCACCCCGGGACTAGCGGGAGTGGAGACCCAGTACTTC
TRBD1,TRBV4-2,TRBJ2-2,NA,CASSQGQGLTNTGELFF,TGTGCCAGCAGCCAGGGACAGGGGCTTACGAACACCGGGGAGCTGTTTTTT
NA,TRBV6-1,TRBJ2-7,few,CASRELGSSEQYF,TGTGCCAGCAGGGAACTAGGGTCGAGCGAGCAGTACTTC
TRBD1,TRBV18,TRBJ2-1,NA,CASSSIYGTGGYNEQFF,TGTGCCAGCTCATCGATCTACGGGACAGGGGGCTACAATGAGCAGTTCTTC
TRBD2,TRBV7-8,TRBJ2-1,few,CASSLTSGPYNEQFF,TGTGCCAGCAGCTTGACTAGCGGACCCTACAATGAGCAGTTCTTC
TRBD2,TRBV28,TRBJ2-2,NA,CASSASGNTGELFF,TGTGCCAGCAGTGCTAGCGGGAACACCGGGGAGCTGTTTTTT
NA,TRBV7-9,TRBJ2-7,NA,CASSLEGSADDYEQYF,TGTGCCAGCAGCTTGGAAGGATCAGCGGATGACTACGAGCAGTACTTC
NA,TRBV27,TRBJ2-1,NA,CASSTPVPGEQFF,TGTGCCAGCAGTACCCCAGTCCCGGGAGAGCAGTTCTTC
TRBD2,TRBV11-2,TRBJ2-2,few,CASSLERGAGELFF,TGTGCCAGCAGCTTAGAGCGGGGGGCCGGGGAGCTGTTTTTT
NA,TRBV7-2,TRBJ1-1,few,CASSLLGVVNTEAFF,TGTGCCAGCAGCCTACTTGGGGTTGTGAACACTGAAGCTTTCTTT
NA,TRBV15,TRBJ1-4,few,CATSIRATNEKLFF,TGTGCCACCAGCATCCGAGCAACTAATGAAAAACTGTTTTTT
NA,TRBV19,TRBJ2-3,few,CASSTRVSTDTQYF,TGTGCCAGTAGTACCAGGGTATCCACAGATACGCAGTATTTT
NA,TRBV7-2,TRBJ2-7,NA,CASSLLGQPSYEQYF,TGTGCCAGCAGCTTACTGGGGCAGCCGTCCTACGAGCAGTACTTC
TRBD1,TRBV2,TRBJ2-7,few,CASRQGRSSYEQYF,TGTGCCAGCCGACAGGGCAGGAGCTCCTACGAGCAGTACTTC
NA,TRBV28,TRBJ1-5,few,CASSLTGKGGNQPQHF,TGTGCCAGCAGTTTAACAGGGAAAGGAGGCAATCAGCCCCAGCATTTT
TRBD1,TRBV18,TRBJ2-7,NA,CASSLRRQHDRDRGTGDEQYF,TGTGCCAGCTCACTTCGCCGGCAGCACGACCGGGACAGGGGTACGGGAGACGAGCAGTACTTC
TRBD2,TRBV19,TRBJ2-7,NA,CASSIRRESYEQYF,TGTGCCAGTAGTATTCGGCGGGAGAGCTACGAGCAGTACTTC
NA,TRBV6-6,TRBJ2-1,NA,CASSRDTDLVF,TGTGCCAGCAGTCGTGATACCGACTTGGTCTTC
NA,TRBV28,TRBJ2-2,few,CASSLGSTRAGELFF,TGTGCCAGCAGTTTAGGAAGCACACGGGCCGGGGAGCTGTTTTTT
NA,TRBV11-1,TRBJ1-5,NA,CASSQNADQPQHF,TGTGCCAGCAGCCAAAACGCAGATCAGCCCCAGCATTTT
NA,TRBV9,TRBJ1-3,NA,CASSHYGNTIYF,TGTGCCAGCAGCCATTATGGAAACACCATATATTTT
NA,TRBV2,TRBJ2-1,NA,CASSDDGKNEQFF,TGTGCCAGCAGTGATGACGGGAAGAATGAGCAGTTCTTC
NA,TRBV7-2,TRBJ2-6,NA,CASTTPGSGANVLTF,TGTGCCAGCACGACACCTGGCTCTGGGGCCAACGTCCTGACTTTC
TRBD2,TRBV9,TRBJ2-2,NA,CASSVRDSGVNTGELFF,TGTGCCAGCAGCGTCCGAGATAGCGGGGTAAACACCGGGGAGCTGTTTTTT
NA,TRBV4-3,TRBJ2-4,few,CASSQDGGPLNIQYF,TGCGCCAGCAGCCAAGATGGAGGCCCCCTAAACATTCAGTACTTC
NA,TRBV15,TRBJ1-1,few,CATSVGPNTEAFF,TGTGCCACCAGCGTTGGACCGAACACTGAAGCTTTCTTT
TRBD2,TRBV27,TRBJ2-3,NA,CASSSFLAGDTQYF,TGTGCCAGCAGTTCCTTCCTAGCGGGAGATACGCAGTATTTT
TRBD2,TRBV7-2,TRBJ2-1,few,CASSFIAGVTYNEQFF,TGTGCCAGCAGCTTCATAGCGGGAGTGACCTACAATGAGCAGTTCTTC
NA,TRBV10-3,TRBJ1-5,NA,CAISVDRTYNQPQHF,TGTGCCATCAGCGTAGACAGGACCTATAATCAGCCCCAGCATTTT
NA,TRBV7-9,TRBJ1-5,NA,CASSHSGARNQPQHF,TGTGCCAGCAGCCATTCAGGGGCACGTAATCAGCCCCAGCATTTT
NA,TRBV7-9,TRBJ2-7,NA,CASSLALTADSYEQYF,TGTGCCAGCAGCTTAGCACTGACAGCCGACTCCTACGAGCAGTACTTC
TRBD2,TRBV18,TRBJ2-5,NA,CASSPPGGVETQYF,TGTGCCAGCTCACCACCGGGAGGGGTCGAGACCCAGTACTTC
NA,TRBV9,TRBJ2-1,few,CASSVGLPYNEQFF,TGTGCCAGCAGCGTCGGATTACCCTACAATGAGCAGTTCTTC
TRBD1,TRBV6-5,TRBJ2-7,few,CASRDRTYEQYF,TGTGCCAGCCGGGACAGAACGTACGAGCAGTACTTC
TRBD2,TRBV7-9,TRBJ2-3,few,CASSLWLAGGDTQYF,TGTGCCAGCAGCTTATGGCTAGCGGGAGGGGATACGCAGTATTTT
TRBD2,TRBV7-2,TRBJ2-3,few,CASSSRTSGSSRYF,TGTGCCAGCAGCTCCAGGACTAGCGGGAGTTCTCGGTATTTT
NA,TRBV28,TRBJ1-2,few,CASSRRASYGYTF,TGTGCCAGCAGTCGTCGGGCGTCCTATGGCTACACCTTC
NA,TRBV7-9,TRBJ1-1,few,CASSRPENTEAFF,TGTGCCAGCAGCCGTCCGGAGAACACTGAAGCTTTCTTT
TRBD1,TRBV5-1,TRBJ1-2,few,CASRQGPGGDGYTF,TGCGCCAGCAGACAGGGGCCCGGTGGGGATGGCTACACCTTC
NA,TRBV7-9,TRBJ2-5,few,CASSYRGPETQYF,TGTGCCAGCAGCTACCGTGGTCCAGAGACCCAGTACTTC
NA,TRBV5-1,TRBJ2-2,few,CATSHGGIGELFF,TGCGCCACCTCCCACGGGGGAATCGGTGAGCTGTTTTTT
NA,TRBV25-1,TRBJ2-3,NA,CASSSTGVNTDTQYF,TGTGCCAGCAGCTCGACAGGAGTCAACACAGATACGCAGTATTTT
NA,TRBV9,TRBJ2-5,NA,CASSVAGSYQETQYF,TGTGCCAGCAGCGTAGCAGGCAGCTACCAAGAGACCCAGTACTTC
TRBD1,TRBV5-1,TRBJ2-7,few,CASSLRQGAYEQYF,TGCGCCAGCAGCTTGCGACAGGGGGCCTACGAGCAGTACTTC
NA,TRBV7-9,TRBJ2-1,few,CASSLRELRDNEQFF,TGTGCCAGCAGCTTACGGGAGTTAAGGGACAATGAGCAGTTCTTC
NA,TRBV4-3,TRBJ1-4,NA,CASSLQAEKLFF,TGCGCCAGCAGCCTTCAAGCGGAAAAACTGTTTTTT
NA,TRBV5-1,TRBJ2-1,NA,CASSLGTHEGEQFF,TGCGCCAGCAGCCTCGGGACTCATGAGGGTGAGCAGTTCTTC
NA,TRBV11-1,TRBJ2-7,NA,CASSLGIRGSYEQYF,TGTGCCAGCAGCTTAGGGATCCGGGGATCCTACGAGCAGTACTTC